This T cell receptor beta chain was profiled in a study of T cells in Graves' hyperthyroidism and ophthalmopathy. General study results and limits: Most thyroid clonotypes expanded above 0.001 appeared in blood too.

Regarding this clonotype: Its matching antigen is unknown.

V was cut by 5 bases and J by 4 bases, with 15 bases left in between. Germline lookup yields CDR1 SEHNR and CDR2 FQNEAQ (reference sequence). The CDR3 has 14 residues. Researchers amplified the TCR beta CDR3 regions from RNA transcripts. The TCR CDR3 first-round RT-PCR relied on the HTBI primer set. Each CDR3 protein gets one entry after TCRdb re-called the multiplex PCR reads with MiXCR. The data contain around 600,000 distinct CDR3 sequences, 40% to 55% of them singletons. Sample: peripheral blood or thyroid tissue (not recorded which). The J gene is TRBJ2-7, the V gene TRBV7-9, with D hard to call. The sequence was obtained from an adult man with Graves' disease, either hyperthyroidism or ophthalmopathy (not recorded which). CDR3 coding DNA: TGTGCCAGCAGCCAGACCTTTTCAGCTTACGAGCAGTACTTC. Protein sequence: CASSQTFSAYEQYF.